This passage covers 7 T cell receptor beta chains from one sample sequenced in a study of blood T cells in healthy people across ages. Sample-barcoded 5' priming and a J-beta primer mix drove a second PCR of roughly 7 to 11 cycles. Each CDR3 protein gets one entry after TCRdb re-called the 5' RACE reads with MiXCR. The sample includes approximately 1.5 million distinct CDR3 sequences, approximately 39% seen only once; the top ten take around 4%. The sequenced sample was blood. These receptors all stem from a woman aged 18-29 years in good health.

This clonotype was seen many times. The chain carries TRBV20-1 and TRBJ1-5; perhaps TRBD1 as D (5 bases). The germline V and J ends were trimmed by 5 bases and 5 bases, with 13 bases remaining between them. Germline V lookup: CDR1 DFQATT, CDR2 SNEGSKA (reference sequence). CDR3 length: 13 residues. CDR3: CSAGGKGHQPQHF. For the CDR3, the DNA is TGCAGTGCTGGGGGAAAAGGGCATCAGCCCCAGCATTTT.

This clonotype came up a few times. CDR3: CSASSRQGNEQFF. CDR3 DNA sequence: TGCAGTGCTAGCTCTCGACAGGGGAATGAGCAGTTCTTC. The V and J genes are TRBV20-1 and TRBJ2-1; TRBD1 matches at 8 bases. After removal of 3 bases from V and 7 bases from J, the junction contained 5 bases not matched to a gene. The CDR3 covers 13 residues. CDR1 is DFQATT and CDR2 is SNEGSKA in the germline V gene (reference sequence).

The chain joins TRBV4-2 to TRBJ2-3; 9 bases agree with TRBD2. V shed 3 bases, J shed 5 bases, and the junction held 9 bases outside the gene matches. The CDR3 consists of 16 residues. Germline V gene lookup returns CDR1 LGHNA and CDR2 YNFKEQ. CDR3 sequence: CASSQFRAGGGDTQYF. The CDR3 region has the DNA TGTGCCAGCAGCCAGTTCAGAGCGGGAGGCGGAGATACGCAGTATTTT.

This clonotype occurred many times. The chain uses TRBV6-5 and TRBJ2-1, with 7 bases aligning to TRBD2. The J segment lost 7 bases and the V segment lost 4 bases, leaving 13 bases of the junction unmatched. This CDR3 has 16 residues. Germline CDR1 is MNHEY and CDR2 is SVGAGI. The CDR3 reads CASSSRLALRENEQFF. In nucleotides, the CDR3 is TGTGCCAGCAGTTCAAGACTAGCCCTACGAGAGAATGAGCAGTTCTTC.

This clonotype was seen a handful of times. This chain uses TRBV7-2 with TRBJ2-7; no definite D call. The V gene's germline CDR1 is SGHTA and CDR2 FQGNSA. CDR3 length: 13 residues. V dropped 0 bases and J dropped 5 bases, with 8 bases sitting between them. CDR3 sequence: CASSLAGYHEQYF. CDR3 coding DNA: TGTGCCAGCAGCTTAGCTGGATACCACGAGCAGTACTTC.

The genes are TRBV11-2 and TRBJ1-1, with 7 bases matching TRBD1. The V segment lost 0 bases and the J segment 0 bases; nucleotides outside the gene matches: 10. Germline V gene lookup returns CDR1 SGHAT and CDR2 FQNNGV. CDR3 length: 18 amino acids. CDR3 residues: CASSLEAGGGLLNTEAFF. Here the CDR3 DNA reads TGTGCCAGCAGCTTAGAGGCAGGGGGTGGATTGTTGAACACTGAAGCTTTCTTT.

This chain links TRBV7-6 with TRBJ2-5; D possibly uses TRBD1 or TRBD2 (5 bases each). Trimming stripped 7 bases from V and 2 bases from J, with 14 bases between. This CDR3 is built from 14 residues. Germline lookup yields CDR1 SGHVS and CDR2 FNYEAQ. As DNA, the CDR3 is TGTGCCAGCACCATTTGGGACGGTCAAGAGACCCAGTACTTC. Translation: CASTIWDGQETQYF.